These T cell receptor beta chains were read from a single sample in a study of blood T cell repertoires in COVID-19. Clones were sequenced by immunoSEQ multiplex PCR, and TCRdb holds only the in-frame ones, with some missing. The table has roughly 330,000 clones, roughly 85% seen once. Sequencing used PBMCs or T cells enriched from blood (not recorded which). These receptors came from a woman aged 25 to 45 who had recovered from COVID-19. Each CDR3 is given with its conserved first and last residue. The order of the fields is D gene, V gene, J gene, clone size, CDR3 protein, CDR3 DNA. The D gene is left open where the match is weak. Not all rows give a size; the values are once, few, many and, for expanded clones, a class.

D gene: TRBD1; V gene: TRBV11-2; J gene: TRBJ1-4; clone size: NA; CDR3 protein: CASSPHSGTGIGRLFF; CDR3 DNA: TGTGCCAGCAGCCCTCACTCCGGGACAGGGATTGGACGGCTGTTTTTT
D gene: TRBD2; V gene: TRBV11-2; J gene: TRBJ2-1; clone size: NA; CDR3 protein: CASSFSGGFNEQFF; CDR3 DNA: TGTGCCAGCAGCTTTAGCGGGGGGTTTAATGAGCAGTTCTTC
D gene: NA; V gene: TRBV30; J gene: TRBJ1-5; clone size: NA; CDR3 protein: CAWSGGANQPQHF; CDR3 DNA: TGTGCCTGGAGTGGCGGGGCAAATCAGCCCCAGCATTTT
D gene: NA; V gene: TRBV18; J gene: TRBJ1-1; clone size: once; CDR3 protein: CASSPQPPRNTEAFF; CDR3 DNA: TGTGCCAGCTCACCACAACCCCCCAGGAACACTGAAGCTTTCTTT
D gene: TRBD1; V gene: TRBV18; J gene: TRBJ2-7; clone size: once; CDR3 protein: CASSPRQGVGSYEQYF; CDR3 DNA: TGTGCCAGCTCACCACGACAGGGAGTCGGATCCTACGAGCAGTACTTC
D gene: NA; V gene: TRBV4-3; J gene: TRBJ2-3; clone size: NA; CDR3 protein: CASSQDSGTTSTDTQYF; CDR3 DNA: TGCGCCAGCAGCCAAGACTCCGGGACAACCAGCACAGATACGCAGTATTTT
D gene: NA; V gene: TRBV30; J gene: TRBJ1-2; clone size: NA; CDR3 protein: CAWSKGVLARF; CDR3 DNA: TGTGCCTGGAGCAAGGGGGTTCTTGCCCGCTTC
D gene: NA; V gene: TRBV11-2; J gene: TRBJ1-1; clone size: few; CDR3 protein: CASSLGGRAWNTEAFF; CDR3 DNA: TGTGCCAGCAGCTTAGGGGGCAGGGCCTGGAACACTGAAGCTTTCTTT
D gene: TRBD2; V gene: TRBV11-3; J gene: TRBJ2-1; clone size: once; CDR3 protein: CASSSASGADSYNEQFF; CDR3 DNA: TGTGCCAGCAGCTCCGCCAGCGGGGCCGACTCCTACAATGAGCAGTTCTTC
D gene: NA; V gene: TRBV6-5; J gene: TRBJ2-2; clone size: NA; CDR3 protein: CASRMGRLVTGELFF; CDR3 DNA: TGTGCCAGCAGAATGGGCCGGCTGGTCACCGGGGAGCTGTTTTTT
D gene: TRBD1; V gene: TRBV5-1; J gene: TRBJ2-3; clone size: NA; CDR3 protein: CASSRIQGGTDTQYF; CDR3 DNA: TGCGCCAGCAGCCGGATCCAGGGGGGCACAGATACGCAGTATTTT
D gene: TRBD1; V gene: TRBV2; J gene: TRBJ1-5; clone size: NA; CDR3 protein: CASQRTGTNQPQHF; CDR3 DNA: TGTGCCAGCCAGAGGACAGGGACCAATCAGCCCCAGCATTTT
D gene: TRBD1; V gene: TRBV6-1; J gene: TRBJ1-5; clone size: NA; CDR3 protein: CASSATPGQGAIQPQHF; CDR3 DNA: TGTGCCAGCAGTGCTACACCGGGACAGGGGGCGATACAGCCCCAGCATTTT
D gene: NA; V gene: TRBV9; J gene: TRBJ1-2; clone size: NA; CDR3 protein: CASSPGGNYGYTF; CDR3 DNA: TGTGCCAGCAGCCCGGGGGGGAACTATGGCTACACCTTC
D gene: NA; V gene: TRBV29-1; J gene: TRBJ1-6; clone size: once; CDR3 protein: CSVEGSSGSPLHF; CDR3 DNA: TGCAGCGTTGAAGGTTCGAGCGGATCACCCCTCCACTTT
D gene: NA; V gene: TRBV5-1; J gene: TRBJ1-1; clone size: NA; CDR3 protein: CATSSAGPNTEAFF; CDR3 DNA: TGCGCCACGAGCTCAGCAGGGCCGAACACTGAAGCTTTCTTT
D gene: NA; V gene: TRBV6-5; J gene: TRBJ2-7; clone size: NA; CDR3 protein: CASSYPTGAGNYEQYF; CDR3 DNA: TGTGCCAGCAGTTACCCAACTGGGGCAGGGAACTACGAGCAGTACTTC
D gene: NA; V gene: TRBV10-3; J gene: TRBJ1-1; clone size: NA; CDR3 protein: CAISANRDTEAFF; CDR3 DNA: TGTGCCATCAGTGCAAACCGGGACACTGAAGCTTTCTTT
D gene: NA; V gene: TRBV2; J gene: TRBJ1-2; clone size: NA; CDR3 protein: CASSETTGSTGYTF; CDR3 DNA: TGTGCCAGCAGCGAAACGACAGGATCGACCGGCTACACCTTC
D gene: NA; V gene: TRBV6-5; J gene: TRBJ1-4; clone size: NA; CDR3 protein: CASSYSTGDEKLFF; CDR3 DNA: TGTGCCAGCAGTTACAGTACGGGGGATGAAAAACTGTTTTTT
D gene: NA; V gene: TRBV10-3; J gene: TRBJ2-3; clone size: once; CDR3 protein: CAISESWTSTDTQYF; CDR3 DNA: TGTGCCATCAGTGAGTCGTGGACTAGCACAGATACGCAGTATTTT
D gene: TRBD1; V gene: TRBV7-8; J gene: TRBJ1-1; clone size: NA; CDR3 protein: CASSPTGQPNTEAFF; CDR3 DNA: TGTGCCAGCAGCCCCACGGGACAGCCAAACACTGAAGCTTTCTTT
D gene: TRBD1; V gene: TRBV2; J gene: TRBJ1-3; clone size: NA; CDR3 protein: CAKQRRQGGNTIYF; CDR3 DNA: TGTGCCAAGCAAAGGAGACAGGGAGGAAACACCATATATTTT
D gene: NA; V gene: TRBV12-3/TRBV12-4; J gene: TRBJ1-5; clone size: NA; CDR3 protein: CASSFPDQPQHF; CDR3 DNA: TGTGCCAGCAGTTTTCCGGATCAGCCCCAGCATTTT
D gene: TRBD1; V gene: TRBV7-9; J gene: TRBJ1-2; clone size: NA; CDR3 protein: CASSIGTGGTYGYTF; CDR3 DNA: TGTGCCAGCAGCATTGGGACAGGGGGCACCTATGGCTACACCTTC
D gene: NA; V gene: TRBV27; J gene: TRBJ1-5; clone size: NA; CDR3 protein: CASSNLPQAYSNQPQHF; CDR3 DNA: TGTGCCAGCAGTAACCTACCGCAAGCGTATAGCAATCAGCCCCAGCATTTT
D gene: NA; V gene: TRBV6-2/TRBV6-3; J gene: TRBJ2-1; clone size: NA; CDR3 protein: CASSYSIVGQGASFF; CDR3 DNA: NA
D gene: NA; V gene: TRBV7-7; J gene: TRBJ2-3; clone size: NA; CDR3 protein: CASSLEGSTDTQYF; CDR3 DNA: TGTGCTAGCAGCTTAGAAGGGAGTACAGATACGCAGTATTTT
D gene: NA; V gene: TRBV5-1; J gene: TRBJ1-3; clone size: once; CDR3 protein: CASSLGVSSSSGNTIYF; CDR3 DNA: TGCGCCAGCAGCTTGGGGGTCAGTTCTAGCTCTGGAAACACCATATATTTT
D gene: NA; V gene: TRBV12-3/TRBV12-4; J gene: TRBJ2-2; clone size: NA; CDR3 protein: CASTTAGELFF; CDR3 DNA: TGTGCCAGCACCACGGCCGGGGAGCTGTTTTTT
D gene: TRBD1; V gene: TRBV7-9; J gene: TRBJ1-2; clone size: NA; CDR3 protein: CASSSRQGQANYGYTF; CDR3 DNA: TGTGCCAGCAGCTCAAGACAGGGCCAAGCTAACTATGGCTACACCTTC
D gene: TRBD1; V gene: TRBV28; J gene: TRBJ1-2; clone size: NA; CDR3 protein: CASSLLLRQGDYGYTF; CDR3 DNA: TGTGCCAGCAGTTTATTACTTCGACAGGGGGACTATGGCTACACCTTC
D gene: NA; V gene: TRBV10-3; J gene: TRBJ1-6; clone size: NA; CDR3 protein: CAISDGTGSKALHF; CDR3 DNA: TGTGCCATCAGTGATGGAACAGGGTCAAAGGCCCTCCACTTT
D gene: TRBD1; V gene: TRBV7-9; J gene: TRBJ2-7; clone size: NA; CDR3 protein: CASSSSTTGEQYF; CDR3 DNA: TGTGCCAGCAGCTCCTCGACGACAGGGGAGCAGTACTTC
D gene: NA; V gene: TRBV21-1; J gene: TRBJ1-3; clone size: once; CDR3 protein: CASSRSSSGNTIYF; CDR3 DNA: TGTGCCAGCAGTAGATCGAGCTCTGGAAACACCATATATTTT
D gene: NA; V gene: TRBV30; J gene: TRBJ1-1; clone size: NA; CDR3 protein: CAWSVYGNTEAFF; CDR3 DNA: TGTGCCTGGAGTGTATACGGGAACACTGAAGCTTTCTTT
D gene: NA; V gene: TRBV5-8; J gene: TRBJ2-7; clone size: NA; CDR3 protein: CASSLAPGYEQYF; CDR3 DNA: TGTGCCAGCAGCTTGGCCCCGGGCTACGAGCAGTACTTC
D gene: TRBD1; V gene: TRBV30; J gene: TRBJ1-2; clone size: few; CDR3 protein: CAWTPPGQGLYGYTF; CDR3 DNA: TGTGCCTGGACACCACCGGGACAGGGACTCTATGGCTACACCTTC
D gene: NA; V gene: TRBV30; J gene: TRBJ2-5; clone size: NA; CDR3 protein: CAWSGAKTQYF; CDR3 DNA: TGTGCCTGGAGTGGGGCAAAGACCCAGTACTTC
D gene: TRBD2; V gene: TRBV9; J gene: TRBJ2-3; clone size: NA; CDR3 protein: CASSVAVAGGPTDTQYF; CDR3 DNA: TGTGCCAGCAGCGTAGCTGTCGCGGGGGGGCCCACAGATACGCAGTATTTT
D gene: NA; V gene: TRBV27; J gene: TRBJ2-7; clone size: NA; CDR3 protein: CASSLDGDSYEQYF; CDR3 DNA: TGTGCCAGCAGCCTGGACGGGGACTCCTACGAGCAGTACTTC
D gene: TRBD1; V gene: TRBV20-1; J gene: TRBJ2-7; clone size: NA; CDR3 protein: CSASTGDRVSYEQYF; CDR3 DNA: TGCAGTGCAAGTACTGGGGACAGGGTATCCTACGAGCAGTACTTC
D gene: TRBD1; V gene: TRBV5-6; J gene: TRBJ2-2; clone size: NA; CDR3 protein: CASSLKLTGHIRTGELFF; CDR3 DNA: TGTGCCAGCAGCTTGAAGTTGACAGGGCATATTAGAACCGGGGAGCTGTTTTTT
D gene: NA; V gene: TRBV3-1/TRBV3-2; J gene: TRBJ1-1; clone size: NA; CDR3 protein: CASSQEFGSNTEAFF; CDR3 DNA: TGTGCCAGCAGCCAAGAATTCGGGTCGAACACTGAAGCTTTCTTT
D gene: NA; V gene: TRBV19; J gene: TRBJ1-1; clone size: NA; CDR3 protein: CASSTYLGPAVRAEAFF; CDR3 DNA: TGTGCCAGTAGTACCTACCTCGGCCCAGCTGTACGGGCTGAAGCTTTCTTT
D gene: TRBD1; V gene: TRBV5-1; J gene: TRBJ2-3; clone size: NA; CDR3 protein: CASSLQGARTDTQYF; CDR3 DNA: TGCGCCAGCAGCTTGCAGGGGGCGCGAACAGATACGCAGTATTTT
D gene: NA; V gene: TRBV2; J gene: TRBJ2-2; clone size: NA; CDR3 protein: CASRGPGNTGELFF; CDR3 DNA: TGTGCCAGCAGGGGGCCAGGGAACACCGGGGAGCTGTTTTTT
D gene: TRBD1; V gene: TRBV6-1; J gene: TRBJ1-5; clone size: NA; CDR3 protein: CASSEVEGALSQPQHF; CDR3 DNA: TGTGCCAGCAGTGAAGTGGAGGGGGCCTTAAGTCAGCCCCAGCATTTT
D gene: NA; V gene: TRBV11-1; J gene: TRBJ2-5; clone size: once; CDR3 protein: CASSLVTSNQETQYF; CDR3 DNA: TGTGCCAGCAGCTTAGTAACTAGCAACCAAGAGACCCAGTACTTC
D gene: TRBD1; V gene: TRBV2; J gene: TRBJ1-5; clone size: NA; CDR3 protein: CASREGQGANQPQHF; CDR3 DNA: TGTGCCAGCAGGGAGGGACAGGGGGCGAATCAGCCCCAGCATTTT
D gene: NA; V gene: TRBV9; J gene: TRBJ2-5; clone size: NA; CDR3 protein: CASSVGSVQETQYF; CDR3 DNA: TGTGCCAGCAGCGTAGGGTCGGTGCAAGAGACCCAGTACTTC
D gene: NA; V gene: TRBV18; J gene: TRBJ1-1; clone size: NA; CDR3 protein: CASSPTGLGEAFF; CDR3 DNA: TGTGCCAGCTCACCCACAGGGCTTGGTGAAGCTTTCTTT